Following are 2 T cell receptor beta chains from one sample sequenced in a study of blood T cell repertoires in COVID-19. Clones were sequenced by immunoSEQ multiplex PCR, and TCRdb holds only the in-frame ones, with some missing. The sample records about 280,000 clones, just under 90% being singletons. The specimen was PBMCs or T cells enriched from blood (not recorded which). Receptors were obtained from a woman aged 55-70 years who had recovered from COVID-19.

This sequence joins TRBV4-1 and TRBJ1-1; no definite D call. CDR1 and CDR2 (germline): MGHRA, YSYEKL. V was cut by 4 bases and J by 0 bases, with 15 bases left in between. This CDR3 is 16 amino acids long. DNA for the CDR3: TGCGCCAGCAGCCGTTTGGGAGAGGTTATGAACACTGAAGCTTTCTTT. Translated: CASSRLGEVMNTEAFF.

The CDR3 is CAWSVRRWTGGEQYF. CDR3 DNA sequence: TGTGCCTGGAGTGTACGACGATGGACAGGGGGCGAGCAGTACTTC. The J gene is TRBJ2-7, the V gene TRBV30, with 10 bases that match TRBD1. This CDR3 comprises 15 residues. Germline lookup yields CDR1 GTSNPN and CDR2 SVGIG (reference sequence). Trimming took 0 bases from V and 6 from J; bases not matched to a gene: 8.